The 24 T cell receptor beta chains below all came from one sample that was sequenced in a study of glioma-infiltrating T cells. Amplification of TCR alpha and beta CDR3 regions from RNA used iRepertoire nested multiplex PCR. TCRdb re-analysed the multiplex PCR reads in MiXCR, keeping a single row per CDR3 protein. The data hold 95,000 to 150,000 distinct CDR3 sequences, with approximately 25% observed a single time. The specimen was glioma tissue, nonneoplastic brain tissue, or PBMCs (not recorded which). The receptors stem from a human donor with low-grade glioma or glioblastoma, undergoing nonglioma brain surgery, or in good health (not recorded which).

The CDR3 protein is CASRTGTVKGYGYTF. CDR3 DNA: TGTGCCAGCAGGACCGGGACAGTGAAAGGGTATGGCTACACCTTC. The chain couples TRBV2 to TRBJ1-2, with TRBD1 identical over 7 bases. CDR3 size: 15 residues. J lost 5 bases, V lost 6 bases, and 12 bases had no gene match. Germline CDR1 SNHLY, CDR2 FYNNEI.

V and J are TRBV7-3 and TRBJ2-5, with D perhaps matching TRBD1 or TRBD2 (5 bases each). In germline, CDR1 is SGHTA, CDR2 FQGTGA. The CDR3 consists of 15 residues. V lost 5 bases to trimming and J lost 2 bases, with 15 bases between them. The CDR3 loop is CASSQRKGRQETQYF. CDR3 bases: TGTGCCAGCAGCCAAAGGAAGGGGAGACAAGAGACCCAGTACTTC. Variable domain in full (rest from reference TRBV7-3 and TRBJ2-5): GAGVSQTPSNKVTEKGKYVELRCDPISGHTALYWYRQSLGQGPEFLIYFQGTGAADDSGLPNDRFFAVRPEGSVSTLKIQRTERGDSAVYLCASSQRKGRQETQYFGPGTRLLVL.

This clonotype was found a few times. J is TRBJ1-4 and V is TRBV19; TRBD1 is a possible D gene (5 bases). This CDR3 region has 12 residues. Germline CDR1 is LNHDA and CDR2 is SQIVND (reference sequence). Deletions cut 7 bases from V and 8 bases from J, with 11 bases between. DNA for the CDR3: TGTGCCAGTACCAACGGGGGGGAAAAACTGTTTTTT. It codes for CASTNGGEKLFF.

As for this clonotype: This may be a read error, as it is one base from a much larger clone. V gene TRBV7-9 combines with J gene TRBJ2-1; TRBD2 aligns across 11 bases. Unmatched junction bases numbered 9, after V lost 5 bases and J lost 9 bases. The CDR3 is 15 residues long. Germline CDR1 is SEHNR and CDR2 is FQNEAQ (reference sequence). The CDR3 region is CASSRLLAGESEQFF. For the CDR3, the DNA is TGTGCCAGCAGCCGGTTACTAGCGGGAGAAAGTGAGCAGTTCTTC.

V usage is TRBV6-9 and J usage is TRBJ2-7; D gene unclear. CDR3 length equals 15 residues. CDR1 is MNHGY and CDR2 is SVAAGI in the germline V gene. The V end lost 4 bases, the J end lost 4 bases, and 17 bases lay between the germline ends. CDR3 sequence reads: CASSSPTGPQYEQYF. CDR3 in DNA: TGTGCCAGCAGTTCCCCTACCGGGCCACAATACGAGCAGTACTTC.

This clonotype was seen repeatedly, ten times or more. This chain links TRBV7-2 with TRBJ2-3; no clear D gene. V was shortened by 1 base and J by 8 bases, with 7 bases between the two germline ends. Germline assignment: CDR1 SGHTA and CDR2 FQGNSA. The CDR3 is 12 residues long. The CDR3 loop reads CASSLVRPTQYF. The CDR3 DNA reads TGTGCCAGCAGCTTAGTTCGGCCTACGCAGTATTTT.

This clonotype was seen many times. The chain recombines TRBV20-1 with TRBJ2-5; 16 bases match TRBD2. Germline-derived CDR1 and CDR2 are DFQATT and SNEGSKA (reference sequence). The CDR3 spans 16 residues. Trimming cost V 3 bases and J 4 bases; bases outside gene matches: 5. CDR3 loop: CSARGTSGRARETQYF. DNA for the CDR3: TGCAGTGCTAGGGGGACTAGCGGGAGGGCTCGAGAGACCCAGTACTTC.

This clonotype appeared a few times. This sequence joins TRBV10-3 and TRBJ2-1; 10 bases are shared with TRBD2. V shed 3 bases, J shed 5 bases, and the junction held 10 bases outside the gene matches. CDR1 and CDR2 (germline): ENHRY, SYGVKD. The CDR3 spans 17 residues. The CDR3 loop is CAISDQLAGVGNNEQFF. The CDR3 DNA sequence: TGTGCCATCAGTGACCAGCTAGCGGGAGTGGGGAACAATGAGCAGTTCTTC.

In regard to this clonotype: A much bigger clone sits one base away, suggesting this may be a read error. The chain uses TRBV10-3 and TRBJ1-2; TRBD1 is a possible D gene (5 bases). The CDR3 extends over 11 amino acids. From germline, CDR1 is ENHRY and CDR2 SYGVKD. V shed 8 bases and J shed 5 bases, with 9 bases lying between them. As DNA, the CDR3 is TGTGCCATCTGGACAAATTATGGCTACACCTTC. Amino acids: CAIWTNYGYTF.

This clonotype was observed a few times. The chain uses TRBV10-3 and TRBJ2-1; 11 nucleotides align to TRBD2. This CDR3 contains 21 residues. V gave up 4 bases and J gave up 2 bases; unmatched junction bases: 19. CDR1 is ENHRY, CDR2 SYGVKD, per germline. The CDR3 sequence: CAISGTSGTSGATRPYNEQFF. The CDR3 nucleotides are TGTGCCATCAGTGGGACCTCCGGGACTAGCGGAGCCACCAGACCCTACAATGAGCAGTTCTTC.

Ten or more counts support this clonotype. The CDR3 nucleotides read TGCAGTGCTAGGGTATGGGGAACCAATGAGCAGTTCTTC. Protein: CSARVWGTNEQFF. The chain links TRBV20-1 to TRBJ2-1; D gene uncertain. Looked up from germline, CDR1 is DFQATT and CDR2 is SNEGSKA (reference sequence). V lost 3 bases and J lost 6, with 12 bases in between. The CDR3 is made up of 13 amino acids.

The chain is built from TRBV10-2 and TRBJ1-5; 7 bases are shared with TRBD1. Trimming cost V 7 bases and J 3 bases; bases outside gene matches: 3. Germline V gene data show CDR1 as WSHSY and CDR2 as SAAADI. The CDR3 has 13 amino acids. DNA for the CDR3: TGCGCCAGCAACAGGGGTGACAATCAGCCCCAGCATTTT. Its translation is CASNRGDNQPQHF.

This clonotype has at least ten counts. The V call is TRBV15, the J call TRBJ1-6; D is undetermined. V was pared by 0 bases and J by 7 bases, with 7 bases between. The CDR3 covers 14 residues. Germline CDR1 LNHNV, CDR2 YYDKDF (reference sequence). CDR3 region: CATSRDGENSPLHF. The CDR3 region has the DNA TGTGCCACCAGCAGAGATGGGGAAAATTCACCCCTCCACTTT. The complete variable domain, with remaining parts taken from reference TRBV15 and TRBJ1-6, reads DAMVIQNPRYQVTQFGKPVTLSCSQTLNHNVMYWYQQKSSQAPKLLFHYYDKDFNNEADTPDNFQSRRPNTSFCFLDIRSPGLGDTAMYLCATSRDGENSPLHFGNGTRLTVT.

This clonotype was observed a handful of times. This chain connects TRBV6-1 to TRBJ2-5; either TRBD1 or TRBD2 may fit D (5 bases each). V lost 6 bases and J 11 bases, leaving 28 bases between the germline ends. Germline values: CDR1 MNHNS, CDR2 SASEGT. The CDR3 is made up of 16 amino acids. The CDR3 protein is CASSIISKGDVQPQYF. CDR3 nucleotide sequence: TGTGCCAGCAGCATAATTTCTAAAGGGGACGTCCAACCGCAGTACTTC.

This clonotype was counted only a few times. A much larger clone is a single base away; this may be a read error. This likely comes from a read error, as the CDR3 has no conserved phenylalanine or tryptophan at its end. The chain is built from TRBV6-1 and TRBJ1-2, with a possible D match to TRBD1 (5 bases). There are 14 residues in the CDR3. From germline, CDR1 is MNHNS and CDR2 SASEGT. V was pared by 5 bases and J by 2 bases, with 12 bases between. The CDR3 DNA follows: TGTGCCAGCAGTAGGGAGGGGTGGAACTATGGCTACACCCTC. Protein sequence: CASSREGWNYGYTL.

This clonotype has only a few counts. The chain employs TRBV5-8 and TRBJ2-1, with TRBD2 identical over 7 bases. CDR1 is SGHTS, CDR2 YDEGEE, per germline. The CDR3 runs to 14 residues. Trimming took 4 bases from V and 5 from J; bases not matched to a gene: 6. The DNA of the CDR3 is TGTGCCAGCAGCGTGGGACTATGGAACAATGAGCAGTTCTTC. It translates to CASSVGLWNNEQFF.

Concerning this clonotype itself: One junction end does not reproduce the germline sequence, and a read error may be involved. The CDR3 is CACSYASWGYTF. CDR3 bases: TGTGCCTGCAGTTATGCTTCCTGGGGCTACACCTTC. The J gene is TRBJ1-2, the V gene TRBV25-1; D is unresolved. The CDR3 is 12 residues long. The V gene's germline CDR1 is MGHDK and CDR2 SYGVNS.

In the case of this clonotype: A read error may be the cause here, since a much bigger clone is one base away. The chain carries TRBV5-5 and TRBJ2-3; D is unclear. Germline CDR1 is SGHKS and CDR2 is YYEKEE (reference sequence). V lost 0 bases and J lost 6, with 11 bases in between. This CDR3 has 14 residues. CDR3 protein: CASSLDGTHDTQYF. The CDR3 DNA sequence: TGTGCCAGCAGCTTGGATGGAACCCACGATACGCAGTATTTT.

At least ten counts were recorded for this clonotype. J is TRBJ2-7 and V is TRBV6-1; D is ambiguous. CDR1 and CDR2 (germline): MNHNS, SASEGT. This CDR3 has 14 amino acids. V gave up 8 bases and J gave up 5 bases, with 19 bases separating them. CDR3 bases: TGTGCCAGCTCTCTCCTTTCAGGCGGACACGAGCAGTACTTC. Protein sequence: CASSLLSGGHEQYF.

This clonotype has ten or more counts. V is TRBV20-1 and J is TRBJ2-1, with TRBD2 as a possible D gene (6 bases). Germline CDR1 DFQATT, CDR2 SNEGSKA (reference sequence). The CDR3 runs to 17 residues. Between the trimmed V and J ends, which lost 0 bases and 0 bases, there was a span of 15 bases. The CDR3 loop is CSARDASAPSSYNEQFF. The CDR3 DNA follows: TGCAGTGCTAGAGATGCTAGCGCCCCAAGCTCCTACAATGAGCAGTTCTTC.

The gene calls are TRBV7-2 and TRBJ2-1; TRBD2 might be the D (5 bases). The CDR3 has 11 amino acids. Germline loops: CDR1 SGHTA, CDR2 FQGNSA. With 4 bases removed from V and 14 bases from J, the gap between germline ends came to 12 bases. The CDR3 sequence is CASSSGREKFF. The DNA for the CDR3 is TGTGCCAGCAGCTCTGGAAGGGAGAAGTTCTTC.

This clonotype was recorded at least ten times. This chain joins TRBV27 and TRBJ2-1; TRBD2 agrees at 10 bases. Germline assignment: CDR1 MNHEY and CDR2 SMNVEV (reference sequence). This CDR3 comprises 15 residues. With 5 bases clipped from V and 6 bases from J, the junction kept 7 bases outside the gene matches. CDR3 amino acids: CASSDSSGSINEQFF. CDR3 bases: TGTGCCAGCAGTGACTCTAGCGGGAGCATCAATGAGCAGTTCTTC.

As for this clonotype: This may stem from a read error, because a much larger clone lies one nucleotide away. V gene TRBV29-1 combines with J gene TRBJ2-3, with TRBD2 matching over 7 bases. This CDR3 comprises 15 residues. Looked up from germline, CDR1 is SQVTM and CDR2 is ANQGSEA. The CDR3 nucleotides read TGCAGCGTTGAACCTGCGGGAGTGAGCAAAGATACGCAGTATTTT. Translation: CSVEPAGVSKDTQYF.

This clonotype came up many times. The chain couples TRBV11-2 to TRBJ1-1, with TRBD1 as a possible D gene (5 bases). Trimming stripped 5 bases from V and 1 base from J, with 11 bases between. Germline loops: CDR1 SGHAT, CDR2 FQNNGV. CDR3 size: 14 residues. The CDR3 reads CASSQRQQNTEAFF. CDR3 coding DNA: TGTGCCAGCAGCCAACGACAGCAGAACACTGAAGCTTTCTTT.